This T cell receptor (beta chain) was sequenced for a study of blood T cell repertoires in COVID-19. In the study overall: Samples came from the United States, Italy and Spain, spanning acute and convalescent COVID-19.

This table comes from immunoSEQ multiplex PCR, and its TCRdb copy is limited to in-frame clones, with some not included. Of about 240,000 clones in the sample, more than 75% were seen once. The CDR3 is 15 residues long. Germline-derived CDR1 and CDR2 are SEHNR and FQNEAQ (reference sequence). Losses at the gene ends were 5 bases for V and 11 bases for J; bases not matched to a gene: 12. The source is a woman aged 55-69 years with active or convalescent COVID-19. The sample taken for sequencing was peripheral blood. The chain joins TRBV7-9 to TRBJ1-4; 9 nucleotides agree with TRBD1. The CDR3 DNA is TGTGCCAGCAGCCTCTCTTCCGGGACAGGGAGTAAACTGTTTTTT. Its translation is CASSLSSGTGSKLFF.